This T cell receptor (beta chain) was identified in a study of T-cell memory formation after mild COVID-19. In the study overall: Clusters of TCRs were largely donor specific.

Points from the study as a whole: The study found balanced CD4/CD8 in clones contracting day 15 to 85 and a CD4+ lean in later expanders. The study detected some responding clones in pre-infection memory, suggesting cross-reactive memory joined.

Notes on this clonotype: Its specificity is not known.

In germline, CDR1 is ENHRY, CDR2 SYGVKD. The CDR3 spans 17 residues. V lost 0 bases to trimming and J lost 2 bases, with 16 bases between them. Sample barcodes and UMIs were carried by the TCR alpha and TCR beta cDNA libraries that 5'RACE generated with constant-segment primers. Via MiXCR, TCRdb re-called the 5' RACE reads, giving one row per CDR3 protein. The data hold hundreds of thousands of distinct CDR3 sequences, with roughly 20% observed a single time. The sequence came from an adult woman who had mild COVID-19 (a few samples of this study predate the infection). Cell type and time point are not known. Sequencing was done on a sample of PBMCs or a T cell subset sorted from them (not recorded which). V and J are TRBV10-3 and TRBJ2-5; D ambiguous. CDR3 bases: TGTGCCATCAGTGAGTCGGGTAGTGGACGAGATCAAGAGACCCAGTACTTC. Encoded protein: CAISESGSGRDQETQYF.